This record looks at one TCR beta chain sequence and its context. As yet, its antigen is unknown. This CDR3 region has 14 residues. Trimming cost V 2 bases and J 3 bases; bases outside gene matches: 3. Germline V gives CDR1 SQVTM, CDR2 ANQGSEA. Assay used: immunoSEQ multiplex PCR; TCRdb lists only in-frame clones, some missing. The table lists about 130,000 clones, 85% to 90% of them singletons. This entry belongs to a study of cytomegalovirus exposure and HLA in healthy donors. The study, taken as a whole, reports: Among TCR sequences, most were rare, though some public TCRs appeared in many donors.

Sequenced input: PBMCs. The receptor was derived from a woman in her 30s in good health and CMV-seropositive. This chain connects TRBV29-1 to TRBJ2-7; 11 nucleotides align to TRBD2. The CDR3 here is CSVELAGGVYEQYF. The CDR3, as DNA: TGCAGCGTTGAACTAGCGGGGGGTGTCTACGAGCAGTACTTC.